This TCR beta chain was recorded in a study of blood T cell repertoires in COVID-19. Study summary: Samples representing acute and convalescent COVID-19 were sourced from the United States, Italy and Spain.

The CDR3 runs 17 residues. The germline gives CDR1 MRHNA, CDR2 SNTAGT. V trimming: 8 bases; J trimming: 3 bases; junction bases outside the gene matches: 13. Some clones are missing from TCRdb's copy, which holds only in-frame ones; the method was immunoSEQ multiplex PCR. The table has nearly 200,000 clones, 84% seen once. This receptor was obtained from a human donor in a cohort sampled during active COVID-19. The chain has TRBV6-4 and TRBJ1-5; 10 bases fit TRBD1. The sequencing sample was made of peripheral blood. CDR3 DNA: TGTGCCAGCTTACGGGGAGGGGACAGGGGCACCAATCAGCCCCAGCATTTT. Residues: CASLRGGDRGTNQPQHF.